The 22 T cell receptor beta chains listed next were all sequenced from one sample in a study of control samples from healthy donors and cancer patients. TCRdb keeps only in-frame clones here, not all; method: immunoSEQ multiplex PCR. The table lists about 34,000 clones, around 87% of them singletons. Sample: PBMCs. The receptors originated from a woman in her thirties or forties with lung cancer.

J is TRBJ1-1 and V is TRBV20-1; D perhaps matches TRBD1 (6 bases). The CDR3 loop spans 12 amino acids. The ends were cut back, 3 bases at V and 9 bases at J, with 14 bases in the middle. The V gene's germline CDR1 is DFQATT and CDR2 SNEGSKA (reference sequence). DNA for the CDR3: TGCAGTGCTAGTAGGCAGGGGCCGAAAGCTTTCTTT. It yields the protein CSASRQGPKAFF.

V gene TRBV29-1 combines with J gene TRBJ2-7; 8 positions match TRBD1. The CDR3 has 13 amino acids. The trim removed 7 bases at V and 6 bases at J, leaving 11 bases unmatched. Germline V CDR1 and CDR2: SQVTM, ANQGSEA. This CDR3 reads CSGQDRVDSEQYF. The DNA of the CDR3 is TGCAGCGGCCAGGACAGGGTTGATAGCGAGCAGTACTTC.

The chain couples TRBV4-1 to TRBJ1-4, with D unresolved. CDR1 MGHRA and CDR2 YSYEKL come from the germline V gene. Trimming stripped 2 bases from V and 10 bases from J, with 23 bases between. This CDR3 is built from 17 residues. CDR3 bases: TGCGCCAGCAGCCAACTCGACATGGGCATACCTCGGGGAAAACTGTTTTTT. Its protein product is CASSQLDMGIPRGKLFF.

This clone was counted a few times. The gene calls are TRBV6-5 and TRBJ2-7; D is undetermined. In germline, CDR1 is MNHEY, CDR2 SVGAGI. Trimming took 6 bases from V and 3 from J, leaving 15 bases between them. The CDR3 has 14 amino acids. The CDR3 reads CASSFSAWNYEQYF. CDR3 in DNA: TGTGCCAGCAGCTTCAGCGCATGGAACTACGAGCAGTACTTC.

This chain connects TRBV3-1 (or the pseudogene TRBV3-2) to TRBJ2-7; 12 nucleotides agree with TRBD2. The CDR3 has 16 residues. Germline V gives CDR1 LGHDT, CDR2 YNNKEL (reference sequence). After removal of 4 bases from V and 6 bases from J, the junction contained 10 bases not matched to a gene. CDR3 in DNA: TGTGCCAGCAGCCTCGCCGGACTAGCGGGGACCGCCGAGCAGTACTTC. Translating it yields CASSLAGLAGTAEQYF.

This chain joins TRBV2 and TRBJ1-1; D perhaps matches TRBD1 (5 bases). Germline V CDR1 and CDR2: SNHLY, FYNNEI. The CDR3 spans 13 residues. Trimming pared 11 bases from V and 5 bases from J, leaving 18 bases between. This CDR3 reads CAGQGPWRTEAFF. CDR3 bases: TGTGCCGGCCAGGGTCCTTGGAGGACTGAAGCTTTCTTT.

This rearrangement joins TRBV7-3 to TRBJ2-7; 7 bases are a match to TRBD1. The V gene's germline CDR1 is SGHTA and CDR2 FQGTGA. V lost 3 bases to trimming and J lost 0 bases; unmatched junction nucleotides: 8. The CDR3 runs 16 residues. CDR3 sequence (DNA): TGTGCCAGCAGCTTCATCCGGGACAGCCTCTCCTACGAGCAGTACTTC. Protein sequence: CASSFIRDSLSYEQYF.

The rearrangement uses TRBV27 and TRBJ2-7; 8 bases align to TRBD1. The CDR3 sequence is 13 residues long. J gave up 1 base and V 9 bases, and 5 bases lay outside the gene matches. Per germline, CDR1 MNHEY and CDR2 SMNVEV (reference sequence). The CDR3 loop is CASGDRPSYEQYF. CDR3 bases: TGTGCCAGTGGGGACAGGCCATCCTACGAGCAGTACTTC.

This CDR3 reads CASSSLAGGETQYF. DNA of the CDR3: TGTGCCAGCAGCTCCTTGGCAGGGGGGGAGACCCAGTACTTC. V is TRBV11-3 and J is TRBJ2-5, with D maybe TRBD1 (7 bases). The CDR3 extends over 14 amino acids. Per germline, CDR1 SGHNT and CDR2 YENEEA. V was pared by 4 bases and J by 5 bases, with 14 bases between.

The chain has TRBV29-1 and TRBJ1-5, with 8 nucleotides matching TRBD1. Germline V gene data show CDR1 as SQVTM and CDR2 as ANQGSEA. The V segment lost 4 bases and the J segment 5 bases; nucleotides outside the gene matches: 1. This CDR3 has 12 amino acids. CDR3 amino acids: CSVGGQDQPQHF. The CDR3, as DNA: TGCAGCGTTGGGGGACAGGATCAGCCCCAGCATTTT.

The rearrangement uses TRBV13 and TRBJ1-1; D call uncertain. In germline, CDR1 is PRHDT, CDR2 FYEKMQ (reference sequence). The CDR3 spans 13 residues. Trimming shortened V by 8 bases and J by 1 base, and 11 bases separated the two germline ends. CDR3: CASRSSGNTEAFF. In DNA form, the CDR3 reads TGTGCCAGCCGGTCTTCCGGGAACACTGAAGCTTTCTTT.

The V call is TRBV28, the J call TRBJ1-1; the D is unclear. V shed 7 bases and J shed 1 base, with 16 bases lying between them. Germline lookup yields CDR1 MDHEN and CDR2 SYDVKM. The CDR3 runs 15 residues. The DNA for the CDR3 is TGTGCCAGCACCTCCCCCGGGCAGAAGAACACTGAAGCTTTCTTT. Amino acids: CASTSPGQKNTEAFF.

The V call is TRBV19, the J call TRBJ1-1, with 7 bases aligning to TRBD1. The CDR3 has 12 residues. Germline V lookup: CDR1 LNHDA, CDR2 SQIVND (reference sequence). V was pared by 8 bases and J by 6 bases, with 6 bases of the junction left unmatched. The CDR3 DNA reads as TGTGCCAGTCACAGGGGCAACTCTGAAGCTTTCTTT. Translating gives CASHRGNSEAFF.

This chain connects TRBV27 to TRBJ1-6; 9 nucleotides match TRBD1. Germline lookup yields CDR1 MNHEY and CDR2 SMNVEV (reference sequence). The CDR3 contains 16 residues. V shed 5 bases, J shed 6 bases, and the junction held 8 bases outside the gene matches. The CDR3: CASSPLQQGANSPLHF. The CDR3 DNA sequence: TGTGCCAGCAGTCCCCTACAACAGGGGGCTAATTCACCCCTCCACTTT.

This clone is a singleton in its sample. This rearrangement joins TRBV4-1 to TRBJ2-2; D remains ambiguous. The germline V gene has CDR1 MGHRA and CDR2 YSYEKL. Trimming removed 1 base from V and 7 bases from J, with 16 bases in between. The CDR3 is 16 residues long. CDR3: CASSQGLVAAGGELFF. In DNA form, the CDR3 reads TGCGCCAGCAGCCAAGGGTTGGTAGCCGCCGGCGGGGAGCTGTTTTTT.

The table lists this clone with a few counts. The J gene is TRBJ1-6, the V gene TRBV18; the match to TRBD1 covers 9 bases. Germline V gives CDR1 KGHSH, CDR2 LQKENI. Trimming took 1 base from V and 10 from J; bases not matched to a gene: 5. The CDR3 sequence is 15 residues long. For the CDR3, the DNA is TGTGCCAGCTCACCACTTACTGGACAGGGGTCACCCCTCCACTTT. This codes for CASSPLTGQGSPLHF.

V and J are TRBV7-9 and TRBJ2-3; 9 bases map to TRBD2. This CDR3 spans 16 amino acids. V lost 4 bases, J lost 0 bases, and 5 bases stayed unmatched. Germline assignment: CDR1 SEHNR and CDR2 FQNEAQ (reference sequence). The CDR3 reads CASSSGLAISTDTQYF. The DNA for the CDR3 is TGTGCCAGCAGCTCTGGACTAGCGATTAGCACAGATACGCAGTATTTT. Looking up the rest from reference TRBV7-9 and TRBJ2-3 gives the full variable domain: DTGVSQNPRHKITKRGQNVTFRCDPISEHNRLYWYRQTLGQGPEFLTYFQNEAQLEKSRLLSDRFSAERPKGSFSTLEIQRTEQGDSAMYLCASSSGLAISTDTQYFGPGTRLTVL.

The chain joins TRBV7-9 to TRBJ1-2, with a weak D call TRBD1 (6 bases). The CDR3 sequence is 14 residues long. V was shortened by 2 bases and J by 4 bases, with 11 bases between the two germline ends. Germline V lookup: CDR1 SEHNR, CDR2 FQNEAQ (reference sequence). The CDR3 nucleotides read TGTGCCAGCAGCTTATTAGGGGGAACCTATGGCTACACCTTC. It encodes CASSLLGGTYGYTF.

This clone was seen a handful of times. The genes are TRBV28 and TRBJ1-2; D is unresolved. Per the germline V gene, CDR1 is MDHEN and CDR2 is SYDVKM. The CDR3 is 14 amino acids. V lost 3 bases, J lost 3 bases, and 11 bases lay in between. CDR3 loop: CASSFHSSYYGYTF. The CDR3, as DNA: TGTGCCAGCAGTTTCCACAGCAGCTACTATGGCTACACCTTC.

In regard to this clone: Within the sample, other DNA sequences also encode this same CDR3. This sequence joins TRBV11-3 and TRBJ2-3, with TRBD1 matching over 7 bases. Trimming removed 5 bases from V and 2 bases from J; junction bases left unmatched: 4. The CDR3 consists of 14 residues. Germline values: CDR1 SGHNT, CDR2 YENEEA. CDR3 sequence (DNA): TGTGCCAGCAGCCCCGGACAGGCCACAGATACGCAGTATTTT. Protein: CASSPGQATDTQYF. Based on the CDR3 plus reference TRBV11-3 and TRBJ2-3, the full variable domain is EAGVVQSPRYKIIEKKQPVAFWCNPISGHNTLYWYLQNLGQGPELLIRYENEEAVDDSQLPKDRFSAERLKGVDSTLKIQPAELGDSAVYLCASSPGQATDTQYFGPGTRLTVL.

The chain couples TRBV28 to TRBJ1-2; no clear D. With 5 bases removed from V and 7 bases from J, the gap between germline ends came to 11 bases. The CDR3 length is 12 residues. CDR1 MDHEN and CDR2 SYDVKM come from the germline V gene. The CDR3 nucleotides read TGTGCCAGCAGTCCGCCCCTAGTTGGCTACACCTTC. It codes for CASSPPLVGYTF.

The rearrangement joins TRBV7-2 to TRBJ1-5; 7 nucleotides agree with TRBD1. The ends lost 5 bases at V and 2 bases at J; junction bases unmatched: 6. The germline V gene has CDR1 SGHTA and CDR2 FQGNSA. The CDR3 is 15 residues long. The CDR3 region is CASSQNRGRNQPQHF. The CDR3 nucleotides read TGTGCCAGCAGCCAGAACAGGGGCCGCAATCAGCCCCAGCATTTT.